A single sample is the source of the 9 T cell receptor beta chains below, sequenced in a study of T cells after posttransplantation cyclophosphamide. Treatment was busulfan-fludarabine conditioning, a marrow graft, and cyclophosphamide on days +3 and +4. The table came from immunoSEQ multiplex PCR; TCRdb's copy has only in-frame clones and leaves some out. The sample has 1,500 to 2,500 clones, 73% seen once; the top ten hold around half. The specimen comprised CD8+ T cells sorted from PBMCs, sampled roughly 220 days after a stem cell transplant with posttransplant cyclophosphamide. The receptor set was obtained from a male patient between 25 and 39 years old who received an allogeneic stem cell transplant from a related donor, was CMV-positive, and had no GVHD. Certain T cells may be donor cells from the graft.

The chain joins TRBV4-3 to TRBJ2-4; D not resolved. The ends were cut back, 0 bases at V and 3 bases at J, with 9 bases in the middle. The CDR3 spans 15 residues. The V gene's germline CDR1 is LGHNA and CDR2 YSLEER. CDR3 in DNA: TGCGCCAGCAGCCAAGATAGAACGGGCAAAAACATTCAGTACTTC. This translates into CASSQDRTGKNIQYF.

This clone was observed a few times. This chain joins TRBV2 and TRBJ2-7, with 9 bases aligning to TRBD2. Per the germline V gene, CDR1 is SNHLY and CDR2 is FYNNEI. This CDR3 has 16 amino acids. After removal of 2 bases from V and 7 bases from J, the junction contained 12 bases not matched to a gene. The CDR3 reads CASSESWGTSNWEQYF. Here the CDR3 DNA reads TGTGCCAGCAGTGAATCATGGGGGACTAGCAACTGGGAGCAGTACTTC.

V gene TRBV5-4 combines with J gene TRBJ2-1; D is possibly TRBD2 (5 bases). This CDR3 is 17 amino acids long. Germline CDR1 and CDR2: SGHNT and YYREEE (reference sequence). The V gene lost 0 bases and the J gene lost 10 bases, with 23 bases spanning the gap. The CDR3 DNA reads as TGTGCCAGCAGCTTGGCTCCCGGGAACGTTTTGCAGTGGGAGCAGTTCTTC. It yields the protein CASSLAPGNVLQWEQFF.

V and J are TRBV19 and TRBJ1-2, with D hard to call. Trimming removed 5 bases at V and 6 bases at J, with 19 bases between. CDR1 is LNHDA and CDR2 is SQIVND in the germline V gene (reference sequence). There are 15 residues in the CDR3. The CDR3 sequence: CASSLSPAALDGYTF. The CDR3 DNA is TGTGCCAGTAGTCTATCCCCCGCGGCCTTGGATGGCTACACCTTC.

Points on this clone: One end of the junction varies from germline; a read error may be responsible. This sample includes further DNA sequences coding for the same CDR3. V gene TRBV7-9 combines with J gene TRBJ1-6; 7 nucleotides agree with TRBD1. The CDR3 consists of 15 residues. Looked up from germline, CDR1 is SEHNR and CDR2 is FQNEAQ (reference sequence). The CDR3 reads CASSTNRDRNSPLHF. The CDR3 region has the DNA TGTGCCAGCAGCACCAACCGGGACAGAAATTCCCCCCTCCACTTT.

The CDR3 coding sequence is TGTGCCAGCAGCCCGGCGAGAGACAGGGGGGTTTATACGCAGTATTTT. This encodes CASSPARDRGVYTQYF. The V gene is TRBV11-2, the J gene TRBJ2-3; TRBD1 matches at 9 bases. Germline CDR1 SGHAT, CDR2 FQNNGV. CDR3 size: 16 residues. Trimming at V came to 5 bases and at J to 7 bases, leaving 13 bases not matched to a gene. Full variable domain (missing parts from reference TRBV11-2 and TRBJ2-3): EAGVAQSPRYKIIEKRQSVAFWCNPISGHATLYWYQQILGQGPKLLIQFQNNGVVDDSQLPKDRFSAERLKGVDSTLKIQPAKLEDSAVYLCASSPARDRGVYTQYFGPGTRLTVL.

The chain couples TRBV27 to TRBJ1-1; D gene ambiguous. Trimming removed 4 bases at V and 6 bases at J, with 9 bases between. This CDR3 contains 12 residues. Germline V gene sequence: CDR1 MNHEY, CDR2 SMNVEV (reference sequence). The CDR3 nucleotides are TGTGCCAGCAGTTCTAGCATCTCTGAAGCTTTCTTT. Residues: CASSSSISEAFF.

The chain has TRBV7-4 and TRBJ2-1; 10 bases map to TRBD2. Per the germline V gene, CDR1 is SGHVT and CDR2 is SQSDAQ. The CDR3 length is 13 residues. The V segment lost 5 bases and the J segment 12 bases; nucleotides outside the gene matches: 7. The CDR3 DNA follows: TGTGCCAGCAGCCCAGCGGGGGGGCATGGGCAGTTCTTC. Protein: CASSPAGGHGQFF.

V usage is TRBV6-1 and J usage is TRBJ1-5; tentative D call: TRBD1 (5 bases). The germline CDR1 and CDR2 sequences are MNHNS and SASEGT. CDR3 length equals 13 residues. The V and J ends lost 5 bases and 5 bases respectively, with 10 bases between them. The CDR3 here is CASSCGGDQPQHF. The CDR3 DNA reads TGTGCCAGCAGTTGCGGGGGGGATCAGCCCCAGCATTTT.